This T cell receptor (beta chain) emerged from a study of blood T cell repertoires in COVID-19. Study background: Whether acute or convalescent, the COVID-19 samples came from the United States, Italy and Spain.

Repertoires were generated with immunoSEQ multiplex PCR, while TCRdb's copy carries only in-frame clones and drops some. Here the sample spans some 120,000 clones, around four fifths being singletons. CDR1 and CDR2 (germline): SGHAT, FQNNGV. Trimming stripped 0 bases from V and 2 bases from J, with 8 bases between. This CDR3 comprises 14 residues. The clonotype originates from a human donor in a cohort sampled during active COVID-19. The chain carries TRBV11-2 and TRBJ2-7, with D perhaps TRBD2 (5 bases). The material sequenced was peripheral blood. CDR3 amino acids: CASSLEAGPYEQYF. CDR3 nucleotides: TGTGCCAGCAGCTTAGAGGCGGGCCCCTACGAGCAGTACTTC.